These 17 T cell receptor beta chains came from one sample sequenced in a study of CDR3 diversity in severe acne. TCRdb re-derived calls from the PCR reads in MiXCR, one entry per CDR3 protein. Of more than 85,000 distinct CDR3 sequences listed, around 50% are singletons. Sequencing was done on a sample of blood. These receptors all stem from a male donor with severe acne vulgaris.

The sample holds a few counts of this clonotype. The chain employs TRBV12-5 and TRBJ2-1; 8 nucleotides match TRBD1. Losses at the gene ends were 2 bases for V and 6 bases for J; bases not matched to a gene: 9. Germline assignment: CDR1 LGHNT and CDR2 FRNRAP. The CDR3 extends over 16 amino acids. CDR3 bases: TGTGCTAGTGGTTTGTCCCGGACAGGGAGAAGCAATGAGCAGTTCTTC. It yields the protein CASGLSRTGRSNEQFF.

With regard to this clonotype: Sequence at one end of the junction differs from germline and may be a read error. The CDR3 nucleotides are TGTGCCAGCAGTGCTCGGACAGGTAGTATGTCAGATACGCAGTGTTTT. This encodes CASSARTGSMSDTQCF. J is TRBJ2-3 and V is TRBV6-4, with TRBD1 matching over 7 bases. This CDR3 spans 16 amino acids. The V gene's germline CDR1 is MRHNA and CDR2 SNTAGT.

V is TRBV5-4 and J is TRBJ1-4; the match to TRBD1 covers 7 bases. The CDR3 extends over 14 amino acids. The germline V gene has CDR1 SGHNT and CDR2 YYREEE (reference sequence). V dropped 5 bases and J dropped 7; count of bases not matched to a gene: 8. The CDR3 nucleotides are TGTGCCAGCAGTCCCGACAGGGAGAGTGAAAAACTGTTTTTT. Protein: CASSPDRESEKLFF. Based on the CDR3 plus reference TRBV5-4 and TRBJ1-4, the full variable domain is ETGVTQSPTHLIKTRGQQVTLRCSSQSGHNTVSWYQQALGQGPQFIFQYYREEENGRGNFPPRFSGLQFPNYSSELNVNALELDDSALYLCASSPDRESEKLFFGSGTQLSVL.

This clonotype has ten or more counts. The chain couples TRBV25-1 to TRBJ2-7, with D unresolved. Per germline, CDR1 MGHDK and CDR2 SYGVNS. Trimming took 1 base from V and 3 from J, leaving 13 bases between them. The CDR3 is 15 amino acids. CDR3 amino acids: CASSEWAVTGYEQYF. The CDR3 coding sequence is TGTGCCAGCAGTGAATGGGCCGTAACGGGCTACGAGCAGTACTTC.

The sample holds many counts of this clonotype. The rearrangement links TRBV9 to TRBJ2-5; 7 bases map to TRBD2. V trimming: 2 bases; J trimming: 1 base; junction bases outside the gene matches: 5. The CDR3 totals 15 residues. The germline V gene has CDR1 SGDLS and CDR2 YYNGEE. The CDR3 sequence: CASSVEGGSQETQYF. CDR3 in DNA: TGTGCCAGCAGCGTCGAGGGAGGGAGCCAAGAGACCCAGTACTTC.

By sample share, this clonotype is medium-sized (0.01 to 0.1%). The chain has TRBV20-1 and TRBJ2-1, with 15 bases fitting TRBD2. CDR1 is DFQATT and CDR2 is SNEGSKA in the germline V gene (reference sequence). The CDR3 runs 14 residues. The DNA of the CDR3 is TGCAGCAGGACTAGCGGGAGGGAGGTAGATGAGCAGTTCTTC. Its protein is CSRTSGREVDEQFF.

With regard to this clonotype: This may stem from a read error, because a much larger clone lies one nucleotide away. This sequence joins TRBV12-3 or TRBV12-4 and TRBJ2-7; TRBD2 might be the D (5 bases). The CDR3 runs to 13 residues. With 7 bases removed from V and 6 bases from J, the gap between germline ends came to 16 bases. The CDR3 bases are TGTGCCAGCACCCGAGGACTGGGCTGCGAGCAGTACTTC. This codes for CASTRGLGCEQYF.

Concerning this clonotype itself: The conserved phenylalanine or tryptophan is not found at the CDR3 terminus, so this likely reflects a read error. Because the CDR3's place on the DNA is in doubt, the DNA is left out and the CDR3 is given as listed by TCRdb. The J gene is TRBJ1-6, the V gene TRBV12-3 or TRBV12-4. Inclusive of both ends, the CDR3 amounts to 8 amino acids. CDR3 loop: CASSLRFI.

In its sample, this clonotype was seen a few times. The chain recombines TRBV6-2 or TRBV6-3 with TRBJ2-1; 7 bases line up with TRBD1. The CDR3 has 15 residues. V trimming: 5 bases; J trimming: 0 bases; junction bases outside the gene matches: 4. Per germline, CDR1 MNHEY and CDR2 SVGEGT. The CDR3 nucleotides are TGTGCCAGCAGTAAAGACAGGGACTCCTACAATGAGCAGTTCTTC. Amino acids: CASSKDRDSYNEQFF.

The chain uses TRBV28 and TRBJ1-6; the match to TRBD1 covers 7 bases. There are 12 residues in the CDR3. After removal of 9 bases from V and 9 bases from J, the junction contained 5 bases not matched to a gene. Germline CDR1 is MDHEN and CDR2 is SYDVKM. The CDR3, as DNA: TGTGCCAGACAGGGGTGCGGTTCACCCCTCCACTTT. Translating it yields CARQGCGSPLHF.

This chain links TRBV20-1 with TRBJ2-7; 9 bases fit TRBD2. The CDR3 totals 14 residues. The germline CDR1 and CDR2 sequences are DFQATT and SNEGSKA (reference sequence). V lost 1 base and J lost 3; bases outside the gene matches: 4. The CDR3 nucleotides read TGCAGTGCTAGAGTGGAGCGGGGGGTCTACGAGCAGTACTTC. It encodes CSARVERGVYEQYF.

The V gene is TRBV2, the J gene TRBJ2-5; 13 nucleotides agree with TRBD2. V trimming: 10 bases; J trimming: 1 base; junction bases outside the gene matches: 9. This CDR3 comprises 16 residues. Germline V gene sequence: CDR1 SNHLY, CDR2 FYNNEI. The CDR3: CATVPWTSGSQETQYF. For the CDR3, the DNA is TGTGCCACCGTCCCTTGGACTAGCGGGAGCCAAGAGACCCAGTACTTC.

The chain has TRBV11-2 and TRBJ1-4, with unresolved D. The CDR3 covers 15 residues. Trimming shortened V by 0 bases and J by 5 bases, and 10 bases separated the two germline ends. Per germline, CDR1 SGHAT and CDR2 FQNNGV. For the CDR3, the DNA is TGTGCCAGCAGCTTAGATCTAGGGTTGAATGAAAAACTGTTTTTT. This encodes CASSLDLGLNEKLFF.

This clonotype was seen many times. The chain has TRBV7-8 and TRBJ1-2, with 7 bases matching TRBD1. Trimming took 4 bases from V and 4 from J; bases not matched to a gene: 6. Germline loops: CDR1 SGHVS, CDR2 FQNEAQ. CDR3 length: 14 residues. The CDR3 bases are TGTGCCAGCAGCTCCCAGGACAGGACCTATGGCTACACCTTC. It specifies CASSSQDRTYGYTF. The full variable domain, rest sourced from reference TRBV7-8 and TRBJ1-2, is GAGVSQSPRYKVAKRGQDVALRCDPISGHVSLFWYQQALGQGPEFLTYFQNEAQLDKSGLPSDRFFAERPEGSVSTLKIQRTQQEDSAVYLCASSSQDRTYGYTFGSGTRLTVV.

This clonotype was seen a handful of times. J is TRBJ1-5 and V is TRBV10-2, with no clear D. The CDR3 spans 13 residues. Trimming left V 0 bases short and J 6 bases short, with 6 bases between. Per germline, CDR1 WSHSY and CDR2 SAAADI. CDR3 DNA: TGCGCCAGCAGTGAGTCGTTATTTCAGCCCCAGCATTTT. Protein: CASSESLFQPQHF.

This chain links TRBV10-3 with TRBJ1-1, with D unresolved. Germline V gene sequence: CDR1 ENHRY, CDR2 SYGVKD. The germline V and J ends were trimmed by 3 bases and 1 base, with 6 bases remaining between them. The CDR3 consists of 13 residues. DNA of the CDR3: TGTGCCATCAGTGAAGGTACGAACACTGAAGCTTTCTTT. Protein: CAISEGTNTEAFF.

The chain has TRBV19 and TRBJ1-5, with D possibly TRBD1 on 5 matching bases. This CDR3 region has 14 residues. Trimming took 3 bases from V and 5 from J, leaving 11 bases between them. The V gene's germline CDR1 is LNHDA and CDR2 SQIVND (reference sequence). CDR3 sequence reads: CASSIRDGDQPQHF. The CDR3 DNA sequence: TGTGCCAGTAGTATCCGGGACGGTGATCAGCCCCAGCATTTT.